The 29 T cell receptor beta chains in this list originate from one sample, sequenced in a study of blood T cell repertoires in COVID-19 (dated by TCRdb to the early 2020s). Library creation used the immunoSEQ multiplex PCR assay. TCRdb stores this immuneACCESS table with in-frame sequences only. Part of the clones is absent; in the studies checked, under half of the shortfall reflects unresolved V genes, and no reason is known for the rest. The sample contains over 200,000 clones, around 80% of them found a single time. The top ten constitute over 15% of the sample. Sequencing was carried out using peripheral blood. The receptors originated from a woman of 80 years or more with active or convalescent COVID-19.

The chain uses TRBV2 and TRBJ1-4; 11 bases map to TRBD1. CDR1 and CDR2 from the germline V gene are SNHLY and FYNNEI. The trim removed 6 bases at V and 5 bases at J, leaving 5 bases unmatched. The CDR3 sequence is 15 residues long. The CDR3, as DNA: TGTGCCAGCAGAGGGACAGGGGGTTTAAATGAAAAACTGTTTTTT. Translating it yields CASRGTGGLNEKLFF.

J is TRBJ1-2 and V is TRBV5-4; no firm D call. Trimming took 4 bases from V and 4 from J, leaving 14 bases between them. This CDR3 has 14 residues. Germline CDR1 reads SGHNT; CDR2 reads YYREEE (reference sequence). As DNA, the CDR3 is TGTGCCAGCAGCCCCGAAACCTACGGCTATGGCTACACCTTC. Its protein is CASSPETYGYGYTF. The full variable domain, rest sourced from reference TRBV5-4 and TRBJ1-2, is ETGVTQSPTHLIKTRGQQVTLRCSSQSGHNTVSWYQQALGQGPQFIFQYYREEENGRGNFPPRFSGLQFPNYSSELNVNALELDDSALYLCASSPETYGYGYTFGSGTRLTVV.

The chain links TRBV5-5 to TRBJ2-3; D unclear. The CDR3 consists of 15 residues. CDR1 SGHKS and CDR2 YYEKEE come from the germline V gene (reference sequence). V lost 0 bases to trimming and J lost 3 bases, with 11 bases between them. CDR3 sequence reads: CASSLGLQQTDTQYF. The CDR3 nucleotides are TGTGCCAGCAGCTTGGGTCTACAACAGACAGATACGCAGTATTTT.

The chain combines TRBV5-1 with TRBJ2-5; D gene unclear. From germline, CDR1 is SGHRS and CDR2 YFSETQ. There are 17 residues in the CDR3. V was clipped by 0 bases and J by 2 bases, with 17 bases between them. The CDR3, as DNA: TGCGCCAGCAGCTTGGCCATGTTAGCCGATACACAAGAGACCCAGTACTTC. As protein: CASSLAMLADTQETQYF.

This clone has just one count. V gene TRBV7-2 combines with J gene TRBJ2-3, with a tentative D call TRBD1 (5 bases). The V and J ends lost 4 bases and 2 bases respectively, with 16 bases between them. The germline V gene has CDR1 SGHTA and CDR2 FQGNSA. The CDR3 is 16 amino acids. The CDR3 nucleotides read TGTGCCAGCAGCTCAATGTGGGGCGGAATCACAGATACGCAGTATTTT. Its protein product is CASSSMWGGITDTQYF.

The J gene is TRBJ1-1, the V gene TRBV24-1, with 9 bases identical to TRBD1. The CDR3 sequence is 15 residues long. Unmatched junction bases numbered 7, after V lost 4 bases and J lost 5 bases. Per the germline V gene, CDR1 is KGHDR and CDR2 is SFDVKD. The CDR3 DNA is TGTGCCACCAGTGAGGGGGACAGGGTAGGGACTGAAGCTTTCTTT. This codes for CATSEGDRVGTEAFF.

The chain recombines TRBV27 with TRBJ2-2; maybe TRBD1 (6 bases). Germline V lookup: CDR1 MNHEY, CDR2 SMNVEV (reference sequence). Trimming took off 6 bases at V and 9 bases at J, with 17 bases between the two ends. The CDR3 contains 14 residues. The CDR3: CASSGQTGEWELFF. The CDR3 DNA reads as TGTGCCAGCAGCGGACAGACCGGGGAGTGGGAGCTGTTTTTT.

The CDR3 DNA is TGTGCCAGCAGCCAACATAGCTGGGGCACAGATACGCAGTATTTT. Protein product: CASSQHSWGTDTQYF. The chain recombines TRBV4-2 with TRBJ2-3, with D unresolved. Germline CDR1 LGHNA, CDR2 YNFKEQ. V gave up 2 bases and J gave up 1 base, with 10 bases separating them. The CDR3 runs to 15 residues.

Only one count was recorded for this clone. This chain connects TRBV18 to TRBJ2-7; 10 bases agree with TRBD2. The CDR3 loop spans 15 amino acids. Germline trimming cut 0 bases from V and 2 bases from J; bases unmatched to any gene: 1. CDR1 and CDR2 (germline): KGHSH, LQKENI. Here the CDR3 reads CASSPPLAGAYEQYF. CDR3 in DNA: TGTGCCAGCTCACCACCTCTAGCGGGGGCCTACGAGCAGTACTTC.

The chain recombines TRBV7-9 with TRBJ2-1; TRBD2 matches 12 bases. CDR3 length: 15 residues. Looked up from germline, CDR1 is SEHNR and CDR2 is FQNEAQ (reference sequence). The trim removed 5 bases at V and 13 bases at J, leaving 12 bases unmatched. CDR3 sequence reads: CASSRPGLAGISQFF. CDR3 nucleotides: TGTGCCAGCAGCCGCCCTGGACTAGCGGGAATTAGCCAGTTCTTC.

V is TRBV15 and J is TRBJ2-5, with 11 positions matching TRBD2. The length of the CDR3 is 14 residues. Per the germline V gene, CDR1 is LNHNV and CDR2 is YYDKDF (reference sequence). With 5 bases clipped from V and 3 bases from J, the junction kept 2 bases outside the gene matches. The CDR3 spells CATSGGLAEETQYF. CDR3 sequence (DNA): TGTGCCACCAGCGGGGGACTAGCGGAAGAGACCCAGTACTTC.

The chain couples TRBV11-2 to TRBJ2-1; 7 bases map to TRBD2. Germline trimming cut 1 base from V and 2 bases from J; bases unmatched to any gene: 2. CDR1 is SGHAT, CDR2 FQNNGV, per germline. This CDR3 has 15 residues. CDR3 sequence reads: CASSLVAGAYNEQFF. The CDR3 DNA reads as TGTGCCAGCAGCTTAGTTGCGGGAGCCTACAATGAGCAGTTCTTC.

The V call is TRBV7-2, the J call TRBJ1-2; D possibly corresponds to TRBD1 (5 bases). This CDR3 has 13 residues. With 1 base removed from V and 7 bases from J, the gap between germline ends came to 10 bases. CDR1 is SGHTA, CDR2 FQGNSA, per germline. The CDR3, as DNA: TGTGCCAGCAGCTTAGAGACAGTGGGTGGCTACACCTTC. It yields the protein CASSLETVGGYTF.

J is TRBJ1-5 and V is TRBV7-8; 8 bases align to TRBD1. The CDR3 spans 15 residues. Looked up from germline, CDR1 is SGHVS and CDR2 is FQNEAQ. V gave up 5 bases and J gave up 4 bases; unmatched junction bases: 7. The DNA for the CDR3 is TGTGCCAGCAGCCGCCAGGGGGCCTTAAATCAGCCCCAGCATTTT. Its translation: CASSRQGALNQPQHF.

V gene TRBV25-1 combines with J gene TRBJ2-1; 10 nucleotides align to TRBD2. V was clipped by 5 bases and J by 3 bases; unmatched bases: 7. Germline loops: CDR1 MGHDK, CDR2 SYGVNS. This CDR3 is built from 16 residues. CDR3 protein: CASSPLEREGYNEQFF. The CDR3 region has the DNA TGTGCCAGCAGTCCCCTAGAGCGGGAGGGCTACAATGAGCAGTTCTTC.

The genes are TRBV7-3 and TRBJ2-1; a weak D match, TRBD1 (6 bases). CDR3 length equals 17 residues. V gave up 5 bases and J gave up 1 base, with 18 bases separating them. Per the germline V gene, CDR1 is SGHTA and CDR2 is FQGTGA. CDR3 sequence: CASSADLRGRSYNEQFF. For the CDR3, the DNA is TGTGCCAGCAGCGCCGACCTCAGGGGTAGGTCCTACAATGAGCAGTTCTTC.

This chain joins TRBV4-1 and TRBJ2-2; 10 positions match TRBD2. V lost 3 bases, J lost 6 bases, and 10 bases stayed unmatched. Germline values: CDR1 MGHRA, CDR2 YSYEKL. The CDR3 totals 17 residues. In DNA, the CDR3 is TGCGCCAGCAGCCACGCTGGGACTAGCGAGAGGGCCGGGGAGCTGTTTTTT. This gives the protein CASSHAGTSERAGELFF.

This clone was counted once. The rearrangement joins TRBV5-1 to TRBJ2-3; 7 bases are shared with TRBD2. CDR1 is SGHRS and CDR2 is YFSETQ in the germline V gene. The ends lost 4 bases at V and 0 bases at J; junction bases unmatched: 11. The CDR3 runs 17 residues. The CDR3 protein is CASSPLRGGRSTDTQYF. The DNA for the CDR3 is TGCGCCAGCAGCCCGCTGCGGGGCGGGAGAAGCACAGATACGCAGTATTTT. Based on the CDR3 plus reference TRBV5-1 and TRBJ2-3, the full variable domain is KAGVTQTPRYLIKTRGQQVTLSCSPISGHRSVSWYQQTPGQGLQFLFEYFSETQRNKGNFPGRFSGRQFSNSRSEMNVSTLELGDSALYLCASSPLRGGRSTDTQYFGPGTRLTVL.

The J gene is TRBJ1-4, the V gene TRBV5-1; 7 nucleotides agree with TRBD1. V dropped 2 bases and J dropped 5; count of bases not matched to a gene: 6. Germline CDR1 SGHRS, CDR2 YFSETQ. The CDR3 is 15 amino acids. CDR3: CASSLTGTENEKLFF. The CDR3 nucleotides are TGCGCCAGCAGCTTAACCGGGACAGAAAATGAAAAACTGTTTTTT.

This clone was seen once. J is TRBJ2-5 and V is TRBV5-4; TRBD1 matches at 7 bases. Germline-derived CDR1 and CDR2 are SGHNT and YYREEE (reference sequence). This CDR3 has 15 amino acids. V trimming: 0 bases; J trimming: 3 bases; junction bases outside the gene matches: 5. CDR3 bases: TGTGCCAGCAGCTTGGGAGGGACAGCGAAAGAGACCCAGTACTTC. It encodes CASSLGGTAKETQYF. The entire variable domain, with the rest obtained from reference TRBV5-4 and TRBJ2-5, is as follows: ETGVTQSPTHLIKTRGQQVTLRCSSQSGHNTVSWYQQALGQGPQFIFQYYREEENGRGNFPPRFSGLQFPNYSSELNVNALELDDSALYLCASSLGGTAKETQYFGPGTRLLVL.

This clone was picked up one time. CDR3 in amino acids: CASSLRTVTGGEAFF. The CDR3 DNA is TGTGCCAGCAGCTTACGAACCGTAACAGGGGGAGAAGCTTTCTTT. The V and J genes are TRBV7-2 and TRBJ1-1; 8 bases map to TRBD1. The CDR3 extends over 15 amino acids. Germline V gives CDR1 SGHTA, CDR2 FQGNSA. Losses at the gene ends were 2 bases for V and 8 bases for J; bases not matched to a gene: 10.

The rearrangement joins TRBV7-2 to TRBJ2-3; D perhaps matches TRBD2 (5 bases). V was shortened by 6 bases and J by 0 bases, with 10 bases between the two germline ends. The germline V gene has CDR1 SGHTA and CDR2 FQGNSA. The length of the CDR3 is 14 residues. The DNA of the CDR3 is TGTGCCAGCAGGGAAGCGGTTAGCACAGATACGCAGTATTTT. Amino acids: CASREAVSTDTQYF.

CDR3 residues: CSVRVGSTDTQYF. The CDR3 DNA reads as TGCAGCGTTCGGGTAGGAAGCACAGATACGCAGTATTTT. J is TRBJ2-3 and V is TRBV29-1; D remains ambiguous. The CDR3 contains 13 residues. V was shortened by 5 bases and J by 0 bases, with 9 bases between the two germline ends. Germline V gene lookup returns CDR1 SQVTM and CDR2 ANQGSEA.

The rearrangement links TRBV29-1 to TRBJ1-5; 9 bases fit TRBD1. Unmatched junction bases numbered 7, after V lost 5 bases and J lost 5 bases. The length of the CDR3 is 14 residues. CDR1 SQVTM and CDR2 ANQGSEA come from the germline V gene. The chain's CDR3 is CSVNDRGMDQPQHF. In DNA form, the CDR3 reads TGCAGCGTTAATGACAGGGGGATGGATCAGCCCCAGCATTTT.

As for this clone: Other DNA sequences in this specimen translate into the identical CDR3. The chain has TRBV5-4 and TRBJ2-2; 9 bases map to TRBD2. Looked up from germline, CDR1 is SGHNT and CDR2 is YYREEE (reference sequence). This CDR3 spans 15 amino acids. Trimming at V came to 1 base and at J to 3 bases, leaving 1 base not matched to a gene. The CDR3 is CASSLPSGDTGELFF. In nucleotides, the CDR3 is TGTGCCAGCAGCTTGCCTAGCGGGGACACCGGGGAGCTGTTTTTT.

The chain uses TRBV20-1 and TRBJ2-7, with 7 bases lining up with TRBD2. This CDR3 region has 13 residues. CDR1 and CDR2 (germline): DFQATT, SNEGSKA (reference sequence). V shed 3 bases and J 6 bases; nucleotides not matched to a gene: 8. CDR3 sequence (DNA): TGCAGTGCTAGTAAGGTGGGAGGGCGCGAGCAGTACTTC. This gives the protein CSASKVGGREQYF.

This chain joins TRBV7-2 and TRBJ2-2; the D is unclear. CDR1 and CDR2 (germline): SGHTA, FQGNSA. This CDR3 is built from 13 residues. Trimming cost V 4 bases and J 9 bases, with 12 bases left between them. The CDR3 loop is CASSSRGARELFF. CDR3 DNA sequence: TGTGCCAGCAGCTCGCGAGGAGCCAGGGAGCTGTTTTTT.

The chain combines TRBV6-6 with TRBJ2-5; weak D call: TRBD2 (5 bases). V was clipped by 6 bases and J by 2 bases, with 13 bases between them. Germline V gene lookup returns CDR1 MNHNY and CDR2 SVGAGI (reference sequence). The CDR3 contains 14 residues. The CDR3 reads CASSPIRRQETQYF. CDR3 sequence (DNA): TGTGCCAGCAGCCCCATCAGGAGGCAAGAGACCCAGTACTTC.

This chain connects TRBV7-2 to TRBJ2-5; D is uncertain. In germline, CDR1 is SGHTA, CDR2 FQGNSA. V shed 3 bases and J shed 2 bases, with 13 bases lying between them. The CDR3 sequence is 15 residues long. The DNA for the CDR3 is TGTGCCAGCAGCTTGCGGATTATACCGCAAGAGACCCAGTACTTC. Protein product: CASSLRIIPQETQYF.